This is a list of T cell receptor beta chains from one sample in a study of blood T cell repertoires in COVID-19. TCRdb keeps only in-frame clones here, not all; method: immunoSEQ multiplex PCR. The data show 400,000 to 450,000 clones, 85% to 90% seen once. Sequenced input: peripheral blood. These receptor sequences come from a man aged 18-30 years with COVID-19, enrolled during active disease. Both conserved end residues are part of each CDR3. Fields, in order: clone size, D gene, J gene, V gene, CDR3 DNA, CDR3 protein. A D gene is named only where the DNA matches it firmly. Clone size is not always given. Where it is, it says once, few, many or a class for expanded clones.

. | . | TRBJ2-3 | TRBV5-1 | TGCGCCAGCAGCTTAAACGGGGGAGATACGCAGTATTTT | CASSLNGGDTQYF
. | TRBD1 | TRBJ1-2 | TRBV5-1 | TGCGCCAGCAGCTCTGGGACAGGGAACTATGGCTACACCTTC | CASSSGTGNYGYTF
. | . | TRBJ1-3 | TRBV15 | TGTGCCACCAGCAGAGCCCTCCCCTCTGGAAACACCATATATTTT | CATSRALPSGNTIYF
. | TRBD1 | TRBJ1-1 | TRBV5-1 | TGCGCCAGCAGCTTGGGACTCGGATCGGGACAGGGGCGAGGATGGACTGAAGCTTTCTTT | CASSLGLGSGQGRGWTEAFF
. | . | TRBJ1-1 | TRBV18 | TGTGCCAGCTCAAAGGGGGGGTCCTACACTGAAGCTTTCTTT | CASSKGGSYTEAFF
few | TRBD1 | TRBJ2-6 | TRBV6-4 | TGTGCCAGCATCCCGGGACAGGGGAGGGGACCCTCTGGGGCCAACGTCCTGACTTTC | CASIPGQGRGPSGANVLTF
. | . | TRBJ2-7 | TRBV6-2/TRBV6-3 | TGTGCCAGCAGCCCCGAGTATAGCTACGAGCAGTACTTC | CASSPEYSYEQYF
. | . | TRBJ1-1 | TRBV16 | TGTGCCAGCAGCCAGGTTACCGGGGGGAACACTGAAGCTTTCTTT | CASSQVTGGNTEAFF
. | . | TRBJ2-2 | TRBV10-1 | TGCGCCAGCACTGCAGGGGCCGTAGGCGGGGAGCTGTTTTTT | CASTAGAVGGELFF
. | TRBD1 | TRBJ1-2 | TRBV4-1 | TGCGCCAGCAGCCAACTAGGACAGGAAAACTATGGCTACACCTTC | CASSQLGQENYGYTF
few | . | TRBJ2-1 | TRBV12-3/TRBV12-4 | TGTGCCAGCTCCGGAGGGTTCAATGAGCAGTTCTTC | CASSGGFNEQFF
. | . | TRBJ1-2 | TRBV19 | TGTGCCAGTAGTATAGATCGGGGGTCTGTCTATGGCTACACCTTC | CASSIDRGSVYGYTF
. | TRBD1 | TRBJ2-3 | TRBV24-1 | TGTGCCACCAGTGACCCTGGACAGGGGGCTACAGATACGCAGTATTTT | CATSDPGQGATDTQYF
. | TRBD2 | TRBJ2-2 | TRBV6-5 | TGTGCCAGCAAACTAGCGGGAGTAAGGGGGGAGCTGTTTTTT | CASKLAGVRGELFF
. | . | TRBJ2-2 | TRBV11-3 | TGTGCCAGCAGAGGGGGGGGCACCGGGGAGCTGTTTTTT | CASRGGGTGELFF
. | TRBD2 | TRBJ2-7 | TRBV9 | TGTGCCAGCAGCCCAGGGACTAGCGGCTACGAGCAGTACTTC | CASSPGTSGYEQYF
. | TRBD2 | TRBJ2-2 | TRBV9 | TGTGCCAGCAGCGCAGTAGGGACTACAGCGAACACCGGGGAGCTGTTTTTT | CASSAVGTTANTGELFF
. | . | TRBJ2-1 | TRBV11-2 | TGTGCCAGCAGCTTAGACCAAATCAATGAGCAGTTCTTC | CASSLDQINEQFF
. | . | TRBJ2-7 | TRBV29-1 | TGCAGCGCGATAGGGGGACCCTCAACCGAGCAGTACTTC | CSAIGGPSTEQYF
. | . | TRBJ1-1 | TRBV5-5 | TGTGCCAGCAGCATGCAGACAGGGAACACTGAAGCTTTCTTT | CASSMQTGNTEAFF
. | TRBD2 | TRBJ2-3 | TRBV6-5 | TGTGCCAGCAGTTACTCCGGGAGGGTTACAGATACGCAGTATTTT | CASSYSGRVTDTQYF
. | . | TRBJ2-5 | TRBV11-3 | TGTGCCAGCAGCCTACGACAGGGTAGCGGGACCCAGTACTTC | CASSLRQGSGTQYF
. | . | TRBJ2-3 | TRBV7-8 | TGTGCCAGCAGCGCCAGGGGAGCGGATAGCACAGATACGCAGTATTTT | CASSARGADSTDTQYF
. | . | TRBJ1-5 | TRBV7-6 | TGTGCCAGCAGCTTTTTAAGTAGGCCAGGCAGCAATCAGCCCCAGCATTTT | CASSFLSRPGSNQPQHF
. | . | TRBJ2-7 | TRBV7-8 | TGTGCCAGCAGCTTAGGGGGGGACGAGCAGTACTTC | CASSLGGDEQYF
few | . | TRBJ1-5 | TRBV19 | TGTGCCAGTAGTATAGCGGTTCCCAATCAGCCCCAGCATTTT | CASSIAVPNQPQHF
. | . | TRBJ2-2 | TRBV7-2 | TGTGCCAGCAGCTTAGGTAGACTTAACACCGGGGAGCTGTTTTTT | CASSLGRLNTGELFF
. | . | TRBJ1-1 | TRBV29-1 | TGCAGCGTACTCGGGGGGACTGAAGCTTTCTTT | CSVLGGTEAFF
. | TRBD2 | TRBJ2-7 | TRBV27 | TGTGCCAGCAGTTTAGGCCCAGCGGGATACGAGCAGTACTTC | CASSLGPAGYEQYF